Following are 8 T cell receptor beta chains from one sample sequenced in a study of control samples from healthy donors and cancer patients. TCRdb's table, derived via immunoSEQ multiplex PCR, lists solely in-frame clones and lacks some. Of about 120,000 clones listed, around 90% were seen once; the top ten hold about 8.7%. Material for sequencing was blood. Receptors originate from a man aged 35-49 years in good health.

The chain is built from TRBV6-2 or TRBV6-3 and TRBJ1-5, with D tentatively TRBD1 (5 bases). The V and J ends lost 5 bases and 0 bases respectively, with 11 bases between them. The CDR3 length is 15 residues. The germline V gene encodes CDR1 MNHEY and CDR2 SVGEGT. Written as DNA, the CDR3 is TGTGCCAGCAGTGACTGGACAAATAGCAATCAGCCCCAGCATTTT. Protein sequence: CASSDWTNSNQPQHF.

The chain combines TRBV7-2 with TRBJ1-2; 11 nucleotides agree with TRBD1. Germline V gene data show CDR1 as SGHTA and CDR2 as FQGNSA. V lost 3 bases to trimming and J lost 4 bases; unmatched junction nucleotides: 10. The CDR3 sequence is 17 residues long. CDR3 nucleotide sequence: TGTGCCAGCAGCTTCAGGACAGGGGGCAAGGGTGCCTATGGCTACACCTTC. It yields the protein CASSFRTGGKGAYGYTF.

The chain couples TRBV19 to TRBJ1-1; no clear D. The CDR3 runs to 15 residues. Trimming stripped 1 base from V and 1 base from J, with 10 bases between. The germline CDR1 and CDR2 sequences are LNHDA and SQIVND (reference sequence). This chain's CDR3 is CASSIGQPGNTEAFF. The CDR3 coding sequence is TGTGCCAGTAGTATAGGCCAACCGGGGAACACTGAAGCTTTCTTT.

The genes are TRBV5-8 and TRBJ2-5; D unclear. CDR3 length: 11 amino acids. Looked up from germline, CDR1 is SGHTS and CDR2 is YDEGEE. V lost 2 bases and J lost 5, with 4 bases in between. CDR3 bases: TGTGCCAGCAGCTTCCGGGAGACCCAGTACTTC. It translates to CASSFRETQYF. The variable domain in full, with the rest retrieved from reference TRBV5-8 and TRBJ2-5, is EAGVTQSPTHLIKTRGQQATLRCSPISGHTSVYWYQQALGLGLQFLLWYDEGEERNRGNFPPRFSGRQFPNYSSELNVNALELEDSALYLCASSFRETQYFGPGTRLLVL.

V and J are TRBV7-6 and TRBJ2-1, with 10 bases identical to TRBD1. This CDR3 is built from 15 residues. V lost 8 bases and J lost 8; bases outside the gene matches: 12. Germline V lookup: CDR1 SGHVS, CDR2 FNYEAQ. The CDR3 sequence: CASPLGTGDIDEQFF. DNA of the CDR3: TGTGCCAGCCCACTGGGGACAGGGGACATCGATGAGCAGTTCTTC. The full variable domain, rest sourced from reference TRBV7-6 and TRBJ2-1, is GAGVSQSPRYKVTKRGQDVALRCDPISGHVSLYWYRQALGQGPEFLTYFNYEAQQDKSGLPNDRFSAERPEGSISTLTIQRTEQRDSAMYRCASPLGTGDIDEQFFGPGTRLTVL.

The chain combines TRBV11-2 with TRBJ1-3; D unresolved. Trimming pared 3 bases from V and 6 bases from J, leaving 3 bases between. Germline V gene sequence: CDR1 SGHAT, CDR2 FQNNGV. The CDR3 covers 11 residues. CDR3 bases: TGTGCCAGCAGCTTTCAAAACACCATATATTTT. This translates into CASSFQNTIYF.

The DNA for the CDR3 is TGTGCCAGCAGTGAATTAGACTTGCAACAGGGGAACACCGGGGAGCTGTTTTTT. The encoded protein is CASSELDLQQGNTGELFF. The rearrangement uses TRBV25-1 and TRBJ2-2; D possibly corresponds to TRBD1 (6 bases). Germline values: CDR1 MGHDK, CDR2 SYGVNS. The V gene lost 1 base and the J gene lost 1 base, with 16 bases spanning the gap. The CDR3 runs 18 residues.

The chain employs TRBV4-1 and TRBJ1-5, with D uncertain. The CDR3 is 16 amino acids. Germline V CDR1 and CDR2: MGHRA, YSYEKL. Trimming cost V 0 bases and J 6 bases, with 15 bases left between them. CDR3 sequence: CASSQERQARSQPQHF. In nucleotides, the CDR3 is TGCGCCAGCAGCCAAGAAAGGCAGGCGAGGAGTCAGCCCCAGCATTTT.